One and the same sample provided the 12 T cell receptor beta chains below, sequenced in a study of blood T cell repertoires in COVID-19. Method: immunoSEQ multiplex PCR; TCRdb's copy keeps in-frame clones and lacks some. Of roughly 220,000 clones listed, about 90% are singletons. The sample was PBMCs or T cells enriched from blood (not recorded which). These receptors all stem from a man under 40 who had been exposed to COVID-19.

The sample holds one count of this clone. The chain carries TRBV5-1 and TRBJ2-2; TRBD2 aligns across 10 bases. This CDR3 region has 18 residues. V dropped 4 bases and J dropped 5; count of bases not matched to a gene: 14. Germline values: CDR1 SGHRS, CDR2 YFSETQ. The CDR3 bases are TGCGCCAGCAGCCCCCTGCCCAGCGGGGGGGCCCAAACCGGGGAGCTGTTTTTT. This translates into CASSPLPSGGAQTGELFF. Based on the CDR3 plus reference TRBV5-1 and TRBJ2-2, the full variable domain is KAGVTQTPRYLIKTRGQQVTLSCSPISGHRSVSWYQQTPGQGLQFLFEYFSETQRNKGNFPGRFSGRQFSNSRSEMNVSTLELGDSALYLCASSPLPSGGAQTGELFFGEGSRLTVL.

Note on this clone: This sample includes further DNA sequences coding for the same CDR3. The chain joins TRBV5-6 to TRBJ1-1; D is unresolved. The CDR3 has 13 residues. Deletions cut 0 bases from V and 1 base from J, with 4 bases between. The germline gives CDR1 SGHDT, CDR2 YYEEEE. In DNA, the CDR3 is TGTGCCAGCAGCTTGGCCGGGAACACTGAAGCTTTCTTT. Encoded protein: CASSLAGNTEAFF.

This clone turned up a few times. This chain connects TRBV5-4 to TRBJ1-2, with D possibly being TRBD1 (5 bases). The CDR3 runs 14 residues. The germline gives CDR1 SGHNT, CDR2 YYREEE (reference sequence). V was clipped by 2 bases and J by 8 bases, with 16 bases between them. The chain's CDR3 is CASSFWGGKKGYTF. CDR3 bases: TGTGCCAGCAGCTTTTGGGGGGGGAAGAAAGGCTACACCTTC.

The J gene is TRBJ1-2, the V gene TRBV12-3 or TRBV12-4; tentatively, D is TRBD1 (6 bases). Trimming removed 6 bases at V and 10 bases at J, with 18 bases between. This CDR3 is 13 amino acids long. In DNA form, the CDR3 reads TGTGCCAGCAGCCCAGTACAGGGTATTTACTACACCTTC. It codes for CASSPVQGIYYTF.

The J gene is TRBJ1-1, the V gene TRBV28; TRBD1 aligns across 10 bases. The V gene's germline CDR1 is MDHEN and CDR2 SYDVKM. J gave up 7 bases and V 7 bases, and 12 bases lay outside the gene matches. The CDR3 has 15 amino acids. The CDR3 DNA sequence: TGTGCCAGCACCCTAGGGAGACAGGGGGCTCTTGAAGCTTTCTTT. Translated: CASTLGRQGALEAFF.

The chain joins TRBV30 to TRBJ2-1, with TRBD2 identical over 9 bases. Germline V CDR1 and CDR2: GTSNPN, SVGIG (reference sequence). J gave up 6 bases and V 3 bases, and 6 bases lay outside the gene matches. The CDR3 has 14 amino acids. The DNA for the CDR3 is TGTGCCTGGAGGCGACTAGCGGATGCCAATGAGCAGTTCTTC. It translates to CAWRRLADANEQFF.

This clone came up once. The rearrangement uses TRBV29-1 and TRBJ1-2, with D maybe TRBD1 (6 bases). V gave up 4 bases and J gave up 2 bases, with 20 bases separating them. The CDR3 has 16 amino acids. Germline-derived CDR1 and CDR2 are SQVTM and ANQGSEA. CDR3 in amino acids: CSVGRPVQGMNYGYTF. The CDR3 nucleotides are TGCAGCGTTGGCCGACCCGTACAGGGAATGAACTATGGCTACACCTTC.

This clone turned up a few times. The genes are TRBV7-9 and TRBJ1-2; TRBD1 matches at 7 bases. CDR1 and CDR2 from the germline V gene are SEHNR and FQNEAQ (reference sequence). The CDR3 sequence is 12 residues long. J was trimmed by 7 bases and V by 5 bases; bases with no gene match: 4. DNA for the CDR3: TGTGCCAGCAGCCCACAGGGGTTTGGCTACACCTTC. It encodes CASSPQGFGYTF.

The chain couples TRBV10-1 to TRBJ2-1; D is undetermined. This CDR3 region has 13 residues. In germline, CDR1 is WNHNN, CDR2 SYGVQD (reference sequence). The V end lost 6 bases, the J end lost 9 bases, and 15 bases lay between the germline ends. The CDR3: CASRASNFAEQFF. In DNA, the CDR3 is TGCGCCAGCAGGGCATCAAATTTCGCTGAGCAGTTCTTC.

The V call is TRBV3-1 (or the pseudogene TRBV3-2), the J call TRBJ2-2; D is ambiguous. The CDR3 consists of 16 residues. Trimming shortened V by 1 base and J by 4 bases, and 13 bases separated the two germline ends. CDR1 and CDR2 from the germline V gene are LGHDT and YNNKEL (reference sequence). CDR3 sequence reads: CASSQVIGSPTGELFF. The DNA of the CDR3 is TGTGCCAGCAGCCAAGTTATCGGTAGTCCCACCGGGGAGCTGTTTTTT.

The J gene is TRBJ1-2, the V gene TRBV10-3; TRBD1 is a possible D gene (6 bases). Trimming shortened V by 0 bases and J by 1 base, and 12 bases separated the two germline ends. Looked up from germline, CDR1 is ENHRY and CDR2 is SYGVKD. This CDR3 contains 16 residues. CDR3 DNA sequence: TGTGCCATCAGTGAGTCGGGTCCAGGGGTTAACTATGGCTACACCTTC. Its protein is CAISESGPGVNYGYTF.

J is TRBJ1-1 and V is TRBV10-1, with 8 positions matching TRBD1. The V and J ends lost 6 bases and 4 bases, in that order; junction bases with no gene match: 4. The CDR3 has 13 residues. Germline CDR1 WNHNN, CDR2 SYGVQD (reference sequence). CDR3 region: CASSQDRATEAFF. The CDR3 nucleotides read TGCGCCAGCAGCCAGGACAGGGCCACTGAAGCTTTCTTT.